The entry below gives a single T cell receptor (beta chain) sequence along with its context. Antigen: not known. A far larger clone lies a single base away; this is likely a read error. This record comes from a study of prognosis after radiotherapy for stage I lung cancer. Study-wide context: A few patients developed distant metastases (median around 7 months) after radiotherapy; around 15 showed no significant progression.

The study's findings and limits: It was in patients who developed distant metastases that Shannon entropy after stereotactic body radiation therapy was lower. Samples before stereotactic body radiation therapy had more unique TCR clones (median roughly 9,900 versus 7,200).

CDR3 length: 15 residues. V dropped 8 bases and J dropped 5; count of bases not matched to a gene: 11. Germline V gene lookup returns CDR1 MNHNS and CDR2 SASEGT. Amplification of the TCR beta CDR3 (from genomic DNA) was done by two-round multiplex PCR. Used in first-round PCR were primers specific to each TRBV and TRBJ gene. Using its own MiXCR run on the multiplex PCR reads, TCRdb lists one record per CDR3 protein. The sample carries tens of thousands of distinct CDR3 sequences, around 22% recorded once. Peripheral blood was collected in volumes of around 6 milliliters at each of two time points. The chain links TRBV6-1 to TRBJ1-5; 8 nucleotides line up with TRBD1. The sequence derives from a donor over 45 with non-small cell lung cancer. The material was PBMCs, obtained before or after stereotactic body radiation therapy (not recorded which). The CDR3 DNA sequence: TGTGCCAGCGGTTATCCTCACAGGGGGGATCAGCCCCAGCATTTT. This translates into CASGYPHRGDQPQHF.